Following are 25 T cell receptor beta chains from one sample sequenced in a study of cytomegalovirus exposure and HLA in healthy donors. The PCR employed 60 Vbeta primers together with 13 Jbeta primers. Sequencing used immunoSEQ multiplex PCR; TCRdb keeps in-frame clones, though not all of them. The sample shows 180,000 or so clones, approximately 73% of them seen only once. Sequencing input: PBMCs. Every receptor here comes from a woman in her 30s in good health and CMV-seropositive.

The chain uses TRBV5-1 and TRBJ1-4, with D possibly matching TRBD1 (5 bases). This CDR3 is 15 amino acids long. Germline V lookup: CDR1 SGHRS, CDR2 YFSETQ. V gave up 0 bases and J gave up 4 bases, with 10 bases separating them. The CDR3 DNA is TGCGCCAGCAGCTTGGAGGGACTGATTAATGAAAAACTGTTTTTT. Translated, it gives CASSLEGLINEKLFF.

This rearrangement joins TRBV27 to TRBJ2-5; 12 positions match TRBD1. The CDR3 has 15 residues. Germline loops: CDR1 MNHEY, CDR2 SMNVEV (reference sequence). V was clipped by 5 bases and J by 5 bases; unmatched bases: 6. The chain's CDR3 is CASSRRDRGPETQYF. For the CDR3, the DNA is TGTGCCAGCAGTCGCCGGGACAGGGGGCCGGAGACCCAGTACTTC.

J is TRBJ2-3 and V is TRBV6-5; 8 bases fit TRBD2. The CDR3 consists of 15 residues. V was clipped by 0 bases and J by 3 bases; unmatched bases: 2. Germline V gene sequence: CDR1 MNHEY, CDR2 SVGAGI. CDR3 nucleotides: TGTGCCAGCAGTTACTCGGGACTAGGGACAGATACGCAGTATTTT. Its protein is CASSYSGLGTDTQYF.

The chain combines TRBV18 with TRBJ2-2; D gene uncertain. The CDR3 covers 14 residues. V dropped 3 bases and J dropped 6 bases, with 11 bases sitting between them. Germline lookup yields CDR1 KGHSH and CDR2 LQKENI. CDR3 amino acids: CASSPMLEAGELFF. CDR3 nucleotides: TGTGCCAGCTCACCTATGCTAGAGGCCGGGGAGCTGTTTTTT.

The chain links TRBV19 to TRBJ2-5; tentative D call: TRBD1 (5 bases). The V gene lost 3 bases and the J gene lost 5 bases, with 16 bases spanning the gap. Germline CDR1 is LNHDA and CDR2 is SQIVND (reference sequence). This CDR3 is 15 amino acids long. The CDR3 DNA is TGTGCCAGTAGTATTTTGGGCAGGGAAGGGGAGACCCAGTACTTC. Its translation is CASSILGREGETQYF.

This clone showed up just once. This chain links TRBV9 with TRBJ1-1; D may be TRBD1 (5 bases). CDR1 is SGDLS, CDR2 YYNGEE, per germline. The V end was cut by 4 bases, the J end by 1 base, with 14 bases between. This CDR3 contains 15 residues. The CDR3 DNA is TGTGCCAGCAGCAAGGGGATAGGGCAGAACACTGAAGCTTTCTTT. It yields the protein CASSKGIGQNTEAFF.

This chain joins TRBV2 and TRBJ2-7; 7 positions agree with TRBD2. Per germline, CDR1 SNHLY and CDR2 FYNNEI. The V gene end was trimmed by 7 bases and the J gene end by 0 bases; junction bases not matched to a gene: 15. The CDR3 covers 17 residues. CDR3 residues: CASTTEVGGGLSYEQYF. The CDR3 coding sequence is TGTGCCAGCACTACCGAGGTTGGCGGGGGACTCTCCTACGAGCAGTACTTC.

The chain is built from TRBV2 and TRBJ2-6; D is uncertain. Germline loops: CDR1 SNHLY, CDR2 FYNNEI. The CDR3 is made up of 15 amino acids. V lost 3 bases and J 0 bases, leaving 6 bases between the germline ends. For the CDR3, the DNA is TGTGCCAGCAGTGATCCCGTCTCTGGGGCCAACGTCCTGACTTTC. It is translated as CASSDPVSGANVLTF. Using reference TRBV2 and TRBJ2-6 for the parts outside the CDR3, the full variable domain is EPEVTQTPSHQVTQMGQEVILRCVPISNHLYFYWYRQILGQKVEFLVSFYNNEISEKSEIFDDQFSVERPDGSNFTLKIRSTKLEDSAMYFCASSDPVSGANVLTFGAGSRLTVL.

The chain combines TRBV28 with TRBJ1-2, with D possibly TRBD1 on 5 matching bases. The CDR3 loop spans 12 amino acids. Trimming stripped 10 bases from V and 2 bases from J, with 11 bases between. Germline V lookup: CDR1 MDHEN, CDR2 SYDVKM. CDR3 DNA: TGTGCCAATTGGGGCAGGAACTATGGCTACACCTTC. Protein sequence: CANWGRNYGYTF.

This clone was seen a single time. The junction departs from the called germline gene at one end, perhaps through a read error. V and J are TRBV19 and TRBJ1-5; 11 bases map to TRBD1. The CDR3 has 15 amino acids. CDR1 is LNHDA and CDR2 is SQIVND in the germline V gene (reference sequence). CDR3 coding DNA: TGTGCCGGTAGCGTGGGACAGGGGGAAAATCAGCCCCAGCATTTT. Its protein is CAGSVGQGENQPQHF.

The CDR3 is CASSVAGGGTDTQYF. Written as DNA, the CDR3 is TGTGCCAGCAGTGTAGCGGGGGGCGGCACAGATACGCAGTATTTT. The chain couples TRBV6-4 to TRBJ2-3, with TRBD2 matching 10 bases. Germline lookup yields CDR1 MRHNA and CDR2 SNTAGT. The V and J ends lost 4 bases and 1 base, in that order; junction bases with no gene match: 2. This CDR3 comprises 15 residues.

The chain recombines TRBV7-8 with TRBJ2-2; 9 bases fit TRBD1. Germline CDR1 and CDR2: SGHVS and FQNEAQ. With V trimmed by 5 bases and J by 6 bases, 13 bases remained unmatched. The CDR3 has 17 amino acids. The CDR3 nucleotides read TGTGCCAGCAGCCTAGGGCCGGGACAGGGTCTCCCCGGGGAGCTGTTTTTT. This encodes CASSLGPGQGLPGELFF.

The rearrangement uses TRBV14 and TRBJ1-4, with 9 positions matching TRBD1. CDR1 and CDR2 from the germline V gene are SGHDN and FVKESK. J lost 6 bases, V lost 4 bases, and 6 bases had no gene match. CDR3 size: 15 residues. The CDR3 here is CASSPRTGADEKLFF. In DNA, the CDR3 is TGTGCCAGCAGCCCCCGGACAGGGGCGGATGAAAAACTGTTTTTT.

This clone came up once. CDR3 loop: CASSEIVAGGYNEQFF. The CDR3 nucleotides read TGTGCCAGCAGTGAAATTGTAGCGGGGGGTTACAATGAGCAGTTCTTC. The V call is TRBV6-1, the J call TRBJ2-1, with TRBD2 matching over 10 bases. The V gene's germline CDR1 is MNHNS and CDR2 SASEGT. The ends lost 2 bases at V and 4 bases at J; junction bases unmatched: 5. The CDR3 contains 16 residues.

This rearrangement joins TRBV4-1 to TRBJ2-7; weak D call: TRBD2 (5 bases). V was shortened by 0 bases and J by 6 bases, with 21 bases between the two germline ends. The CDR3 is made up of 17 amino acids. CDR1 is MGHRA, CDR2 YSYEKL, per germline. The CDR3 DNA sequence: TGCGCCAGCAGCCAAGACATCCTAGCAGACCCTGTACGCGAGCAGTACTTC. This gives the protein CASSQDILADPVREQYF.

The chain combines TRBV5-4 with TRBJ2-5, with TRBD1 matching 8 bases. Gene TRBJ2-7 matches the end of the DNA better, so the J call may be wrong. Germline assignment: CDR1 SGHNT and CDR2 YYREEE (reference sequence). The CDR3 has 15 residues. The chain's CDR3 is CASSTRTGIVYEQYF. The CDR3 DNA reads as TGTGCCAGCAGCACCAGGACAGGGATAGTCTACGAGCAGTACTTC.

V gene TRBV10-2 combines with J gene TRBJ1-3; 9 nucleotides agree with TRBD1. V lost 6 bases and J lost 9; bases outside the gene matches: 9. CDR1 and CDR2 (germline): WSHSY, SAAADI. The CDR3 covers 14 residues. CDR3 sequence reads: CASRTGTGSVTIYF. DNA of the CDR3: TGCGCCAGCAGGACCGGGACAGGGTCGGTCACCATATATTTT.

This chain connects TRBV27 to TRBJ1-2; perhaps TRBD1 as D (6 bases). Trimming pared 5 bases from V and 6 bases from J, leaving 16 bases between. Germline V lookup: CDR1 MNHEY, CDR2 SMNVEV (reference sequence). CDR3 length equals 14 residues. CDR3 loop: CASSQPDRINGYTF. The CDR3 DNA reads as TGTGCCAGCAGTCAACCCGACAGGATCAATGGCTACACCTTC.

The chain uses TRBV9 and TRBJ2-5; TRBD1 is a possible D gene (5 bases). The CDR3 extends over 15 amino acids. Trimming shortened V by 0 bases and J by 4 bases, and 13 bases separated the two germline ends. Germline V CDR1 and CDR2: SGDLS, YYNGEE. The DNA for the CDR3 is TGTGCCAGCAGCGTAGAATGGGCGCAGGGAGAGACCCAGTACTTC. Translating gives CASSVEWAQGETQYF. Based on the CDR3 plus reference TRBV9 and TRBJ2-5, the full variable domain is DSGVTQTPKHLITATGQRVTLRCSPRSGDLSVYWYQQSLDQGLQFLIQYYNGEERAKGNILERFSAQQFPDLHSELNLSSLELGDSALYFCASSVEWAQGETQYFGPGTRLLVL.

V is TRBV11-3 and J is TRBJ2-3; possibly TRBD2 for D (5 bases). The germline V gene encodes CDR1 SGHNT and CDR2 YENEEA. The CDR3 extends over 14 amino acids. Between the trimmed V and J ends, which lost 3 bases and 8 bases, there was a span of 15 bases. The DNA for the CDR3 is TGTGCCAGCAGCTTCGAAACGGGCGCGGGTACGCAGTATTTT. Protein product: CASSFETGAGTQYF. Full variable domain (missing parts from reference TRBV11-3 and TRBJ2-3): EAGVVQSPRYKIIEKKQPVAFWCNPISGHNTLYWYLQNLGQGPELLIRYENEEAVDDSQLPKDRFSAERLKGVDSTLKIQPAELGDSAVYLCASSFETGAGTQYFGPGTRLTVL.

The V gene is TRBV7-2, the J gene TRBJ1-6; tentative D call: TRBD1 (5 bases). CDR1 and CDR2 from the germline V gene are SGHTA and FQGNSA. This CDR3 region has 14 residues. Trimming took 6 bases from V and 3 from J, leaving 9 bases between them. The CDR3 DNA reads TGTGCCAGCAGTGGAGACAGCTATAATTCACCCCTCCACTTT. It is translated as CASSGDSYNSPLHF.

V is TRBV28 and J is TRBJ2-7; tentative D call: TRBD2 (7 bases). Per the germline V gene, CDR1 is MDHEN and CDR2 is SYDVKM. V gave up 7 bases and J gave up 1 base, with 20 bases separating them. This CDR3 is 16 amino acids long. The CDR3 protein is CASNVAEGGPSYEQYF. In nucleotides, the CDR3 is TGTGCCAGCAACGTTGCCGAGGGGGGGCCTTCCTACGAGCAGTACTTC.

This clone was observed a handful of times. This sequence joins TRBV4-2 and TRBJ2-6; TRBD2 agrees at 8 bases. Germline CDR1 LGHNA, CDR2 YNFKEQ. This CDR3 is 17 amino acids long. The V segment lost 2 bases and the J segment 0 bases; nucleotides outside the gene matches: 3. CDR3 residues: CASSQSGSHSGANVLTF. The CDR3 region has the DNA TGTGCCAGCAGCCAAAGCGGGAGCCACTCTGGGGCCAACGTCCTGACTTTC.

The chain joins TRBV13 to TRBJ2-5; 8 bases fit TRBD1. Germline-derived CDR1 and CDR2 are PRHDT and FYEKMQ (reference sequence). The CDR3 spans 14 residues. With 5 bases clipped from V and 4 bases from J, the junction kept 6 bases outside the gene matches. The CDR3 here is CASSPLQGGETQYF. As DNA, the CDR3 is TGTGCCAGCAGCCCACTACAGGGGGGAGAGACCCAGTACTTC.

This clone was picked up one time. The genes are TRBV5-1 and TRBJ2-7; a possible D gene is TRBD1 (5 bases). The CDR3 loop spans 12 amino acids. CDR1 and CDR2 (germline): SGHRS, YFSETQ. Trimming left V 6 bases short and J 2 bases short, with 9 bases between. DNA of the CDR3: TGCGCCAGCAAGGAAGGGGCCTACGAGCAGTACTTC. Protein product: CASKEGAYEQYF.